The next 9 T cell receptor beta chains were all read from a single sample in a study of post-analysis software for immune sequencing data. TCR beta cDNA libraries included unique molecular identifiers. From the PCR reads, TCRdb called clonotypes with MiXCR, one entry per CDR3 protein. Of about 810,000 distinct CDR3 sequences listed, approximately 53% are singletons. No cognate antigen is known for these TCRs. The study's findings and limits: When patients were compared with controls, a handful of TRBV segments were more frequent, TRBV5-6, TRBV5-1 and TRBV20-1 among them.

Sequencing was carried out using blood. The receptors derive from a girl aged 5 to 17 with multiple sclerosis.

The genes are TRBV10-3 and TRBJ2-1; 8 nucleotides line up with TRBD1. With V trimmed by 6 bases and J by 7 bases, 11 bases remained unmatched. Germline CDR1 is ENHRY and CDR2 is SYGVKD. This CDR3 comprises 15 residues. This CDR3 is CAIRGGRGRGNEQFF. Here the CDR3 DNA reads TGTGCCATCAGGGGCGGCAGGGGGCGCGGGAATGAGCAGTTCTTC.

The chain combines TRBV12-3 or TRBV12-4 with TRBJ2-7, with D unresolved. With the DNA end fitting TRBJ2-5 better, the J assignment may be wrong. The CDR3 loop spans 15 amino acids. The CDR3 here is CASTSGGRTQETQYF. CDR3 bases: TGTGCCAGCACCTCCGGTGGCAGGACCCAAGAGACCCAGTACTTC.

This clonotype appeared a few times. The rearrangement uses TRBV7-9 and TRBJ2-7; TRBD2 matches at 13 bases. This CDR3 contains 15 residues. The junction had 4 bases not matched to a gene; V was cut back by 4 bases and J by 4 bases. In germline, CDR1 is SEHNR, CDR2 FQNEAQ (reference sequence). In DNA form, the CDR3 reads TGTGCCAGCAGCTCCCGGACTAGCGGGAGTTACGAGCAGTACTTC. It yields the protein CASSSRTSGSYEQYF.

This chain uses TRBV7-2 with TRBJ2-7; 7 bases align to TRBD2. The end of the DNA is better explained by TRBJ2-5, so the J call may be wrong. The germline gives CDR1 SGHTA, CDR2 FQGNSA. The CDR3 runs 14 residues. In DNA, the CDR3 is TGTGCCAGCAGCGCATCCCCGGGGGGAGAGACCCAGTACTTC. Translating it yields CASSASPGGETQYF.

This sequence joins TRBV20-1 and TRBJ1-5; 8 bases agree with TRBD1. The length of the CDR3 is 13 residues. CDR1 is DFQATT and CDR2 is SNEGSKA in the germline V gene (reference sequence). Trimming took 3 bases from V and 7 from J; bases not matched to a gene: 5. The DNA for the CDR3 is TGCAGTGCTAGCAGGGGGCGCGTCCAGCCCCAGCATTTT. This translates into CSASRGRVQPQHF.

This clonotype was counted between two and nine times. The chain employs TRBV20-1 and TRBJ2-5; 8 bases agree with TRBD2. The DNA end is a closer match to TRBJ2-7, so the J assignment may be wrong. This CDR3 contains 15 residues. Germline V lookup: CDR1 DFQATT, CDR2 SNEGSKA (reference sequence). This chain's CDR3 is CSARATSGNLGEQYF. Written as DNA, the CDR3 is TGCAGTGCTAGAGCAACTAGCGGAAACCTGGGCGAGCAGTACTTC.

This chain joins TRBV29-1 and TRBJ2-5, with TRBD1 matching over 9 bases. Germline V gene sequence: CDR1 SQVTM, CDR2 ANQGSEA. The CDR3 consists of 15 residues. The junction had 3 bases not matched to a gene; V was cut back by 0 bases and J by 1 base. The CDR3 nucleotides read TGCAGCGTTGAAGATCGGGGACAGGGCCAAGAGACCCAGTACTTC. This codes for CSVEDRGQGQETQYF.

The chain carries TRBV29-1 and TRBJ2-3, with 9 bases lining up with TRBD1. This CDR3 spans 16 amino acids. J was trimmed by 1 base and V by 6 bases; bases with no gene match: 11. Germline V gene data show CDR1 as SQVTM and CDR2 as ANQGSEA. The CDR3 loop reads CSVMGKQGAGTDTQYF. The CDR3 region has the DNA TGCAGCGTCATGGGGAAACAGGGGGCAGGCACAGATACGCAGTATTTT.

V usage is TRBV20-1 and J usage is TRBJ2-7; 11 nucleotides align to TRBD1. The CDR3 extends over 14 amino acids. CDR1 DFQATT and CDR2 SNEGSKA come from the germline V gene (reference sequence). V was clipped by 5 bases and J by 2 bases; unmatched bases: 5. For the CDR3, the DNA is TGCAGTGCTTCTCGGACAGGGGGCACCTACGAGCAGTACTTC. Encoded protein: CSASRTGGTYEQYF.